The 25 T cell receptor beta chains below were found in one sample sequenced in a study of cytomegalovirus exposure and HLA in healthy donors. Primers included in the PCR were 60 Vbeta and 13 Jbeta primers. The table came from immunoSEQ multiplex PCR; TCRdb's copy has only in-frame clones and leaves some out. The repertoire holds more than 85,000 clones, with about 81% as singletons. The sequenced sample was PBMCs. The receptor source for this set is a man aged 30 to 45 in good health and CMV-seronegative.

The CDR3 DNA follows: TGTGCCAGCAGCTGGACTAGCGGATCCTACGAGCAGTACTTC. This encodes CASSWTSGSYEQYF. The chain carries TRBV7-2 and TRBJ2-5; 10 nucleotides match TRBD2. The J call may not be correct, given that the DNA end is closer to TRBJ2-7. Per germline, CDR1 SGHTA and CDR2 FQGNSA. This CDR3 has 14 amino acids.

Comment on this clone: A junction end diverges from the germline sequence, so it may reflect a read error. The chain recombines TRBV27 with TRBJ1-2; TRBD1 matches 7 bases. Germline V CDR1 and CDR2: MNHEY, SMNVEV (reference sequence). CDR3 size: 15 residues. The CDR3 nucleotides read TGTGCCAGCAGCTTATCCGAGACAGGGAACTATGGCTACACCTTC. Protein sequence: CASSLSETGNYGYTF.

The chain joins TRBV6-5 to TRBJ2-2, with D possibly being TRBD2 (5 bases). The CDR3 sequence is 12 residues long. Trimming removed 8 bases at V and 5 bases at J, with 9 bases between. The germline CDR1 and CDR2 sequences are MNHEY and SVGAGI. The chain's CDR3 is CASGSRTGELFF. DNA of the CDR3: TGTGCCAGCGGGAGTCGGACCGGGGAGCTGTTTTTT.

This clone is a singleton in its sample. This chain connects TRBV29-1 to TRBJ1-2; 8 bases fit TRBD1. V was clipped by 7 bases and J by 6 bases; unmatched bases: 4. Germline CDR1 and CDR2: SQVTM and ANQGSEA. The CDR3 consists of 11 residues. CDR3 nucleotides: TGCAGCGGGTGGGGACAGGATGGCTACACCTTC. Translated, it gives CSGWGQDGYTF.

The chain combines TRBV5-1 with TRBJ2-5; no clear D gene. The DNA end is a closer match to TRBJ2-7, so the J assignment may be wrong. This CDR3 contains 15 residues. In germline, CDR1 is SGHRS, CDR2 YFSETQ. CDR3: CASSLDSTRFYEQYF. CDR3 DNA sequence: TGCGCCAGCAGCTTGGACTCCACGCGGTTCTACGAGCAGTACTTC.

The chain's CDR3 is CASTKTGTDTQYF. CDR3 nucleotide sequence: TGTGCCAGCACCAAAACAGGCACAGATACGCAGTATTTT. The rearrangement uses TRBV11-2 and TRBJ2-3, with D unclear. The V and J ends lost 7 bases and 1 base respectively, with 9 bases between them. The CDR3 contains 13 residues. From germline, CDR1 is SGHAT and CDR2 FQNNGV.

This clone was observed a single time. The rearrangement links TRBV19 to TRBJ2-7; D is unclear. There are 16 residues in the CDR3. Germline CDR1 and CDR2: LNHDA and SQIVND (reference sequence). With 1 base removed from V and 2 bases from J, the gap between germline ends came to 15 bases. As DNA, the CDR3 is TGTGCCAGTAGTATAGCCGCCGGGTATGAAGCCTACGAGCAGTACTTC. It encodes CASSIAAGYEAYEQYF. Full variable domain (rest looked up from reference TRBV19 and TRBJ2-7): DGGITQSPKYLFRKEGQNVTLSCEQNLNHDAMYWYRQDPGQGLRLIYYSQIVNDFQKGDIAEGYSVSREKKESFPLTVTSAQKNPTAFYLCASSIAAGYEAYEQYFGPGTRLTVT.

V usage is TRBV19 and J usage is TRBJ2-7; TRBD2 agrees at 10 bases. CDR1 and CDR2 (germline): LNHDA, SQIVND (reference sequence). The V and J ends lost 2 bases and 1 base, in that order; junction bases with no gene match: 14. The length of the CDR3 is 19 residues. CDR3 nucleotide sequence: TGTGCCAGTAGTATAATAGTTTCCTCTAGCGGGGGACCGTCCTACGAGCAGTACTTC. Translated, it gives CASSIIVSSSGGPSYEQYF. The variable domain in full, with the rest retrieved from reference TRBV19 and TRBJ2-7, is DGGITQSPKYLFRKEGQNVTLSCEQNLNHDAMYWYRQDPGQGLRLIYYSQIVNDFQKGDIAEGYSVSREKKESFPLTVTSAQKNPTAFYLCASSIIVSSSGGPSYEQYFGPGTRLTVT.

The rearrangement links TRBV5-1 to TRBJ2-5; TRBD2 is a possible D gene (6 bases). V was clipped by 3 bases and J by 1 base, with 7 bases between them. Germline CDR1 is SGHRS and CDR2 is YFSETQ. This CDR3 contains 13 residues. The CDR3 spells CASSSGGQETQYF. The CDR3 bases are TGCGCCAGCAGCTCCGGGGGCCAAGAGACCCAGTACTTC.

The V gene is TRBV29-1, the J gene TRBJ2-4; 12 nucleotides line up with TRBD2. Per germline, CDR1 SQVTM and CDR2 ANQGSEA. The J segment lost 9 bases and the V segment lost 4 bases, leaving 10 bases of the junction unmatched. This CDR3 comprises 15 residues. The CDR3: CSVVWETSGSAIQYF. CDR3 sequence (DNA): TGCAGCGTTGTATGGGAGACTAGCGGGAGTGCCATTCAGTACTTC.

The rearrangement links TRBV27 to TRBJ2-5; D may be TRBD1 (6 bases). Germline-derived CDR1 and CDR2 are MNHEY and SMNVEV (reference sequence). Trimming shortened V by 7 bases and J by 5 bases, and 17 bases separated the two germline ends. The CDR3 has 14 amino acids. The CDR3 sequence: CASTLQGGMETQYF. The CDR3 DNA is TGTGCCAGCACCCTACAGGGCGGAATGGAGACCCAGTACTTC.

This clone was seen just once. The DNA of the CDR3 is TGTGCCAGCAGCGCAACTTCCGGGACAGCCTCCTACGAGCAGTACTTC. It yields the protein CASSATSGTASYEQYF. This chain uses TRBV21-1 with TRBJ2-7; no check of the table's D call, TRBD1, against the DNA was made. TRBV21-1 is reported as a pseudogene. The CDR3 consists of 16 residues.

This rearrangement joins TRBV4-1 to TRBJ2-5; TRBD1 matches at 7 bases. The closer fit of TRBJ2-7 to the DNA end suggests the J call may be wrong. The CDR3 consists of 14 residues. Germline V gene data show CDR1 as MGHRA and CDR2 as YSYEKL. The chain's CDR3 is CASSPDRVAYEQYF. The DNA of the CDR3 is TGCGCCAGCAGCCCAGACAGGGTAGCCTACGAGCAGTACTTC.

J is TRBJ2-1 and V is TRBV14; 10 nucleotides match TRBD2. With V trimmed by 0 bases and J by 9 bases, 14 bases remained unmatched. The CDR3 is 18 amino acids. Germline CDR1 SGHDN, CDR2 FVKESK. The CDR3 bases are TGTGCCAGCAGCCAAGATGGAGAGCGGGAGGGTATATGGGGTGAGCAGTTCTTC. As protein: CASSQDGEREGIWGEQFF.

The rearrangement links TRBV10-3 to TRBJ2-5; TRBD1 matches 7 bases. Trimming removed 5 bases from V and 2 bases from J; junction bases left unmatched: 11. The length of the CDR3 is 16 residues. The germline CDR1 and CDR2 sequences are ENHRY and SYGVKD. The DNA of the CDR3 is TGTGCCATCAGTTATACAGGGGACGTATTTCAAGAGACCCAGTACTTC. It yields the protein CAISYTGDVFQETQYF.

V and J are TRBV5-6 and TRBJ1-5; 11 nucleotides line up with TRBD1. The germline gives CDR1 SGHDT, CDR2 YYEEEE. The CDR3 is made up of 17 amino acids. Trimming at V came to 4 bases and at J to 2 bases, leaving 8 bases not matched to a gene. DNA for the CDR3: TGTGCCAGCAGCAGAGGACAGGGGGCGATTGGCAATCAGCCCCAGCATTTT. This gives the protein CASSRGQGAIGNQPQHF.

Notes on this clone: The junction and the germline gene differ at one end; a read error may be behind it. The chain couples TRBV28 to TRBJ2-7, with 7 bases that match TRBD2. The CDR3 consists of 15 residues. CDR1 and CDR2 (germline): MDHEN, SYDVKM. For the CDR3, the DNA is TGTGCCGGCAGCGACGGCGGGAGCGGATCCTACGAGCAGTACTTC. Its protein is CAGSDGGSGSYEQYF.

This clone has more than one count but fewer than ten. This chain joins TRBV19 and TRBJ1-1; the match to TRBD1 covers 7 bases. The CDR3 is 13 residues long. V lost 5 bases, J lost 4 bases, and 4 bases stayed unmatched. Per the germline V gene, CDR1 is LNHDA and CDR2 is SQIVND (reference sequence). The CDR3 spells CASSSYRGTEAFF. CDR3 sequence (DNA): TGTGCCAGTAGTTCGTACAGGGGCACTGAAGCTTTCTTT. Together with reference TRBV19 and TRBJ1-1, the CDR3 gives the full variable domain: DGGITQSPKYLFRKEGQNVTLSCEQNLNHDAMYWYRQDPGQGLRLIYYSQIVNDFQKGDIAEGYSVSREKKESFPLTVTSAQKNPTAFYLCASSSYRGTEAFFGQGTRLTVV.

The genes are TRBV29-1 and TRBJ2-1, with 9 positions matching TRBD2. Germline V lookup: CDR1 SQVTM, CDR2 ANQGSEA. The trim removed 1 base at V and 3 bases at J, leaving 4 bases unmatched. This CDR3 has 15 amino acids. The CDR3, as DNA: TGCAGCGTTGAAGGGACTAGCGTTATCTACAATGAGCAGTTCTTC. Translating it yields CSVEGTSVIYNEQFF.

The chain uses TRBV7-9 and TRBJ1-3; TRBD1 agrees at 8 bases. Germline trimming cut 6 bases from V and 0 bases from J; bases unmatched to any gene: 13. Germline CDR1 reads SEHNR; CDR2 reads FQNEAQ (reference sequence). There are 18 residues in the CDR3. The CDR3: CASSKTGALTRSGNTIYF. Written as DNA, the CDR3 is TGTGCCAGCAGTAAGACAGGGGCGCTTACTCGCTCTGGAAACACCATATATTTT.

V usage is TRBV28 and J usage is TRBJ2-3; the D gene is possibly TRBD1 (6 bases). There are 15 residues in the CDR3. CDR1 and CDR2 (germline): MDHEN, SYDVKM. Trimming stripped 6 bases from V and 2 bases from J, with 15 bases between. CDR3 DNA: TGTGCCAGCAGGCTCCTGACAGGTCTCACAGATACGCAGTATTTT. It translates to CASRLLTGLTDTQYF.

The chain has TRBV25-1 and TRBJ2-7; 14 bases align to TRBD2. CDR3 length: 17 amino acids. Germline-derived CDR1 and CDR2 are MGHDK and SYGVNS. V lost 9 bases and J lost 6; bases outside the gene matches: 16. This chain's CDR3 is CARNPPGLAGVLGEQYF. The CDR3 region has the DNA TGTGCCAGGAATCCCCCGGGACTAGCGGGGGTCCTGGGCGAGCAGTACTTC.

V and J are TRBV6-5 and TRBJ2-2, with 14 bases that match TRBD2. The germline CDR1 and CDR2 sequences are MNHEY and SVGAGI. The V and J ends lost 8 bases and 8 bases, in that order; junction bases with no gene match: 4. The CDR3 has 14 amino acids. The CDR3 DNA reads TGTGCCAGCCGACTAGCGGGGGGGAAGGGGGAGCTGTTTTTT. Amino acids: CASRLAGGKGELFF.

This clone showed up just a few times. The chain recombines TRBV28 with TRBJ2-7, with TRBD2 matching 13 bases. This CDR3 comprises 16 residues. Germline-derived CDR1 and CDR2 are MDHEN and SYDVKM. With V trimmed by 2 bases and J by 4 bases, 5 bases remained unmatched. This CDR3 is CASSLSTSGRGYEQYF. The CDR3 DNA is TGTGCCAGCAGTTTAAGTACTAGCGGGAGGGGGTACGAGCAGTACTTC.

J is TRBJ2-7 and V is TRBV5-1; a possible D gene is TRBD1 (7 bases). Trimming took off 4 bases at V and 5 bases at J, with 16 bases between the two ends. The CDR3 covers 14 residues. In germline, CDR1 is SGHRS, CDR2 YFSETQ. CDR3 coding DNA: TGCGCCAGCAGCCCCGGAACAGGGGAGGACGAGCAGTACTTC. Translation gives CASSPGTGEDEQYF.